This TCR beta chain is drawn from a study of identical twins. Germline values: CDR1 GTSNPN, CDR2 SVGIG (reference sequence). Between the trimmed V and J ends, which lost 2 bases and 2 bases, there was a span of 13 bases. The CDR3 sequence is 14 residues long. MiXCR, applied by TCRdb to the 5' RACE reads, yields one record per CDR3 protein. This table has around 500,000 distinct CDR3 sequences, approximately 15% appearing once. This sample was shared with a second study, whose subject was yellow fever vaccine responses in identical twins.

Sequenced sample: CD4+ T cells sorted from blood. This TCR derives from a young woman in good health. The V and J genes are TRBV30 and TRBJ2-7; D may be TRBD1 or TRBD2 (6 bases each). CDR3 region: CAWSPGGVAYEQYF. The CDR3 DNA reads as TGTGCCTGGAGTCCCGGGGGCGTAGCCTACGAGCAGTACTTC.